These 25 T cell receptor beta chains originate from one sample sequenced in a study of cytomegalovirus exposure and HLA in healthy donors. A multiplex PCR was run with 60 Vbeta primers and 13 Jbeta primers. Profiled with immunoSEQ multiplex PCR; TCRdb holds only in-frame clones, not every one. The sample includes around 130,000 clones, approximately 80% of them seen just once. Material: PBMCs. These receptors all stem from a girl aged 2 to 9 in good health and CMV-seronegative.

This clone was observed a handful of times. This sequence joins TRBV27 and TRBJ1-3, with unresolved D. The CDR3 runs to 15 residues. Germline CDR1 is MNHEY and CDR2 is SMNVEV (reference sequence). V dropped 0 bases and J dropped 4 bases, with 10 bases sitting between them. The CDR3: CASSLSSGNGNTIYF. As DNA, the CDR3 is TGTGCCAGCAGTTTATCTTCGGGTAACGGAAACACCATATATTTT.

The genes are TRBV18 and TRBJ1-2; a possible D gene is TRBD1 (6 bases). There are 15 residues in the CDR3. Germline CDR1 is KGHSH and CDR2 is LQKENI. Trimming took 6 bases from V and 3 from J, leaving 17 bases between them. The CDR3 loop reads CASSQGGGGDYGYTF. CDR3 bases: TGTGCCAGCTCTCAAGGGGGGGGCGGCGACTATGGCTACACCTTC.

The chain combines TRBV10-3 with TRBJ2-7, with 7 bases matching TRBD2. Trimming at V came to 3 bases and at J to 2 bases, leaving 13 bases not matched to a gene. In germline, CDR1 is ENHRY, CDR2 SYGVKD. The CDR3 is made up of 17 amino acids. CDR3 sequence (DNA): TGTGCCATCAGTGAAACTATTGGACTAGAAACTGCCTACGAGCAGTACTTC. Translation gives CAISETIGLETAYEQYF.

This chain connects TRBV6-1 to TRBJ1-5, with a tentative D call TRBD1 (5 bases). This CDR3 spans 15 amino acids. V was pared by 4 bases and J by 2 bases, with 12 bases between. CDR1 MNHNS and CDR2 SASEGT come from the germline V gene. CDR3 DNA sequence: TGTGCCAGCAGTGTTGGGGCTGGGGGCAATCAGCCCCAGCATTTT. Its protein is CASSVGAGGNQPQHF.

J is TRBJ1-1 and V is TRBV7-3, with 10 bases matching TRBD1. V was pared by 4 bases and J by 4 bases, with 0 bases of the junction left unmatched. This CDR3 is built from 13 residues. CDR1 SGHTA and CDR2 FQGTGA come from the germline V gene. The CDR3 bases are TGTGCCAGCAGCTGGGACAGGGGCACTGAAGCTTTCTTT. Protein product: CASSWDRGTEAFF.

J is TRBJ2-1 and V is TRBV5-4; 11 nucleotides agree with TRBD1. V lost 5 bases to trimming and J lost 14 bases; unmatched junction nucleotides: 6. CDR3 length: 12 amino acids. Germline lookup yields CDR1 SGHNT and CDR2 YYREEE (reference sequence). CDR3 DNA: TGTGCCAGCAGGGTGGACAGGGGGCAGAAGTTCTTC. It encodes CASRVDRGQKFF.

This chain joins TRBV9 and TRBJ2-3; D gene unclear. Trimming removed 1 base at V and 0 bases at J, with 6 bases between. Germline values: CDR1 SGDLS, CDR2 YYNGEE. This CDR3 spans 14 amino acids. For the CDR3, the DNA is TGTGCCAGCAGCGTACAAGCTAGCACAGATACGCAGTATTTT. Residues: CASSVQASTDTQYF.

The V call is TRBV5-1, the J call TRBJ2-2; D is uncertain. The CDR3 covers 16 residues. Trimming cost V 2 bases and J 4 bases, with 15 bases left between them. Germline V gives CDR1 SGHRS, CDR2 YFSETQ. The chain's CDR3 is CASSFQPDWSTGELFF. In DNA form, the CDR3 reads TGCGCCAGCAGCTTCCAACCCGACTGGAGCACCGGGGAGCTGTTTTTT.

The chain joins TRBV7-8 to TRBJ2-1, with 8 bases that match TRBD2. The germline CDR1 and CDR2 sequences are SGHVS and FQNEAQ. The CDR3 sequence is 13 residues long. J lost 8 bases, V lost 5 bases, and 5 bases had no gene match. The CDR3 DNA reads TGTGCCAGCAGCCCCGGGACTAGTTATGAGCAGTTCTTC. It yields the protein CASSPGTSYEQFF.

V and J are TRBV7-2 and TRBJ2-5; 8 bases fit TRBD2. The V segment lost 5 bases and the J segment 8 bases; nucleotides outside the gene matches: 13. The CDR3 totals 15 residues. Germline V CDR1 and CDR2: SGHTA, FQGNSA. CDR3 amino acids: CASSPALAAKRTQYF. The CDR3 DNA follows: TGTGCCAGCAGCCCCGCACTAGCGGCGAAGCGAACCCAGTACTTC.

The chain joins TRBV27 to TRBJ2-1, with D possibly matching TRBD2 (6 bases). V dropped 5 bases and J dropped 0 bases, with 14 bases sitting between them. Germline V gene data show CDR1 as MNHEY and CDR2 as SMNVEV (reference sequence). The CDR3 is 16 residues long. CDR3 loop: CASSTGLPSSYNEQFF. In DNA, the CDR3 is TGTGCCAGCAGTACGGGACTTCCAAGCTCCTACAATGAGCAGTTCTTC.

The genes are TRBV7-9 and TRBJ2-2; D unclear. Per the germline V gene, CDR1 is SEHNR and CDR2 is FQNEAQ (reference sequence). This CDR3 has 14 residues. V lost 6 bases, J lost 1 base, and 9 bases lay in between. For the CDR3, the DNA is TGTGCCAGCAGACCGTGGCAGAACACCGGGGAGCTGTTTTTT. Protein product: CASRPWQNTGELFF. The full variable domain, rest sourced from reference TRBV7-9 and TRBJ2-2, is DTGVSQNPRHKITKRGQNVTFRCDPISEHNRLYWYRQTLGQGPEFLTYFQNEAQLEKSRLLSDRFSAERPKGSFSTLEIQRTEQGDSAMYLCASRPWQNTGELFFGEGSRLTVL.

The CDR3 here is CASSPLTSGNYEQYF. CDR3 in DNA: TGCGCCAGCAGCCCCCTGACTAGCGGGAACTACGAGCAGTACTTC. V gene TRBV5-1 combines with J gene TRBJ2-7; the match to TRBD2 covers 11 bases. There are 15 residues in the CDR3. Germline CDR1 and CDR2: SGHRS and YFSETQ. V shed 4 bases, J shed 3 bases, and the junction held 6 bases outside the gene matches.

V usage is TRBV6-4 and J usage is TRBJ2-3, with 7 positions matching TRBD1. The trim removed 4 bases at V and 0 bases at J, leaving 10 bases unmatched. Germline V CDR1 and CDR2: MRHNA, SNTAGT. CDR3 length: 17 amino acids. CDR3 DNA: TGTGCCAGCAGTGGGGGATCCGGGACAGTTAGCACAGATACGCAGTATTTT. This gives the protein CASSGGSGTVSTDTQYF.

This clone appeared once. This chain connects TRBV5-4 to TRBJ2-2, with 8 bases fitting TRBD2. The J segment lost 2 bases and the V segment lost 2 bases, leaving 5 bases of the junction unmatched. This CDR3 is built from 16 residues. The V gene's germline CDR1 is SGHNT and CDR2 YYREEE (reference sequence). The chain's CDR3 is CASSLGLAGNTGELFF. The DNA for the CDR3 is TGTGCCAGCAGCTTAGGGCTAGCGGGCAACACCGGGGAGCTGTTTTTT.

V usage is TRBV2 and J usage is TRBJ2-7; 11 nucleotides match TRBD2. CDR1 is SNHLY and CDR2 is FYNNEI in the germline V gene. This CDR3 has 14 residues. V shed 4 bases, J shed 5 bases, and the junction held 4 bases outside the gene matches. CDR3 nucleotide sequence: TGTGCCAGCAGTGCCATTAGCGGGAGGGACGAGCAGTACTTC. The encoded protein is CASSAISGRDEQYF.

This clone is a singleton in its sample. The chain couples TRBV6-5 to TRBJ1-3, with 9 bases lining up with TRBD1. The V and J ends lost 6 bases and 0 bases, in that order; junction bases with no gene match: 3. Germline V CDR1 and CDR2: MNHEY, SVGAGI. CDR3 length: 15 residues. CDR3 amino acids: CASRGDRVSGNTIYF. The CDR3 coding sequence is TGTGCCAGCAGGGGGGACAGGGTCTCTGGAAACACCATATATTTT.

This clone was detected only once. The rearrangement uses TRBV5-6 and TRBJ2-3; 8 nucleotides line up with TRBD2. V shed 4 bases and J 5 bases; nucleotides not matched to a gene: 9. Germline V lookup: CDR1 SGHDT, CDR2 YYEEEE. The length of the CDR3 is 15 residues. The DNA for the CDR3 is TGTGCCAGCAGCACCCCAGCGGGAGTTGGAGATACGCAGTATTTT. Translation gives CASSTPAGVGDTQYF.

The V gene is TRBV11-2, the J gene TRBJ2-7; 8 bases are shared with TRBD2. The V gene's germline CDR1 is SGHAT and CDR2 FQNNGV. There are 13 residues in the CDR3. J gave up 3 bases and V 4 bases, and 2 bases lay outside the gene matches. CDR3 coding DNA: TGTGCCAGCAGCTCTACTAGCGGCTACGAGCAGTACTTC. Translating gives CASSSTSGYEQYF.

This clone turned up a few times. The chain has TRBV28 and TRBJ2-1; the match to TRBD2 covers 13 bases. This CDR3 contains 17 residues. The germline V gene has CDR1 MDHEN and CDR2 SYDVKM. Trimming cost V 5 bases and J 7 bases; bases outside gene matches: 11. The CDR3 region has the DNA TGTGCCAGCAGTCCGCACCCACTAGCGGGAGGGGGGAATGAGCAGTTCTTC. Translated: CASSPHPLAGGGNEQFF. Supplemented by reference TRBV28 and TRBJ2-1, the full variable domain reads DVKVTQSSRYLVKRTGEKVFLECVQDMDHENMFWYRQDPGLGLRLIYFSYDVKMKEKGDIPEGYSVSREKKERFSLILESASTNQTSMYLCASSPHPLAGGGNEQFFGPGTRLTVL.

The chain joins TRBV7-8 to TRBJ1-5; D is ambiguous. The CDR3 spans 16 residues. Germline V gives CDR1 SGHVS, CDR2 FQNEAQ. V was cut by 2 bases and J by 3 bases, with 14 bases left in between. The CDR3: CASSLIGGGYNQPQHF. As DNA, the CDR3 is TGTGCCAGCAGCTTAATTGGCGGTGGGTACAATCAGCCCCAGCATTTT.

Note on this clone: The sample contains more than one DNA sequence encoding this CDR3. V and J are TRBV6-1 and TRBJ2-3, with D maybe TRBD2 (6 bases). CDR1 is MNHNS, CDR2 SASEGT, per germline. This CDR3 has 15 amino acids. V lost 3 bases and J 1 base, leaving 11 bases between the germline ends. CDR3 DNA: TGTGCCAGCAGTGAGGTTAGCGGAGGCACAGATACGCAGTATTTT. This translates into CASSEVSGGTDTQYF.

The DNA of the CDR3 is TGTGCCAGCAGCTTGGAGGCAGGAAGTTACACCGGGGAGCTGTTTTTT. This translates into CASSLEAGSYTGELFF. The V call is TRBV5-8, the J call TRBJ2-2, with D hard to call. Per the germline V gene, CDR1 is SGHTS and CDR2 is YDEGEE. Trimming took off 0 bases at V and 3 bases at J, with 12 bases between the two ends. This CDR3 has 16 amino acids.

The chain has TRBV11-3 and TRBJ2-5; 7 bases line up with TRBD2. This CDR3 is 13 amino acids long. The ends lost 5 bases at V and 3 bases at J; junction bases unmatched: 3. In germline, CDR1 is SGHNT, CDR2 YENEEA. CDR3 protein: CASSLRGEETQYF. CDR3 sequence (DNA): TGTGCCAGCAGCCTTCGGGGGGAAGAGACCCAGTACTTC.

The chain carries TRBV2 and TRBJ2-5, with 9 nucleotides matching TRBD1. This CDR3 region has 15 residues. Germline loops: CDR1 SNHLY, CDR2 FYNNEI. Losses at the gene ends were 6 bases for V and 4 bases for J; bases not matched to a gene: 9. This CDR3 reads CASSLQGAPLETQYF. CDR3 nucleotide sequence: TGTGCCAGCAGCTTACAGGGGGCCCCTTTAGAGACCCAGTACTTC.